The clone carrying this TCR beta chain was seen just once. Its cognate antigen is unknown. This entry belongs to a study of PD-1 blockade in classical Hodgkin lymphoma. Whole-study results and caveats: There was a significant rise in CD4+ TCR diversity by C4D1, with no such rise for CD8+. It was among complete responders that baseline diversity resembled that of newly diagnosed patients. The study reported lower baseline TCR diversity in newly diagnosed patients than in healthy donors.

Time point described: cycle 4 day 1 (C4D1), after less than 7 weeks of nivolumab. Patients all relapsed after autologous stem cell transplantation, and there was variation in brentuximab vedotin exposure. Only in-frame clones appear in the TCRdb table, and some are missing; sequencing was by immunoSEQ multiplex PCR. The sample consists of roughly 50,000 clones, roughly 89% of them appearing once. The CDR3 has 15 amino acids. V shed 2 bases and J 5 bases; nucleotides not matched to a gene: 5. Per germline, CDR1 LNHNV and CDR2 YYDKDF (reference sequence). The sequencing here drew on peripheral blood mononuclear cells (PBMCs), taken before the fourth cycle of nivolumab. The clonotype comes from a human donor with classical Hodgkin lymphoma. The chain is built from TRBV15 and TRBJ1-4; TRBD1 aligns across 7 bases. The CDR3 coding sequence is TGTGCCACCAGCAGATTGGACAGGACAAATGAAAAACTGTTTTTT. This gives the protein CATSRLDRTNEKLFF. The entire variable domain, with the rest obtained from reference TRBV15 and TRBJ1-4, is as follows: DAMVIQNPRYQVTQFGKPVTLSCSQTLNHNVMYWYQQKSSQAPKLLFHYYDKDFNNEADTPDNFQSRRPNTSFCFLDIRSPGLGDTAMYLCATSRLDRTNEKLFFGSGTQLSVL.